These 9 T cell receptor beta chains were all obtained from the same sample, sequenced in a study of T cell repertoires in cytomegalovirus infection. These receptors are not linked to any known antigen. MiXCR, run by TCRdb on the reads, gives a single entry per CDR3 protein. Among some 940,000 distinct CDR3 sequences listed, less than 35% were seen once. The starting material was cultured CD8+ T cells from PBMCs, obtained from culture after CMV antigen stimulation. All receptors derive from a human donor in good health (CMV status not recorded). Some clones in this sample may be carry-over from other donors' samples.

In its sample, this clonotype was seen a few times. The CDR3 DNA reads as TGTGCCAGCTCTGGTGGGTTAAGAGAGACCCAGTACTTC. It specifies CASSGGLRETQYF. This chain connects TRBV27 to TRBJ2-5; no clear D gene. Germline assignment: CDR1 MNHEY and CDR2 SMNVEV (reference sequence). CDR3 size: 13 residues. V was pared by 8 bases and J by 4 bases, with 14 bases between.

This rearrangement joins TRBV27 to TRBJ2-1; 9 bases map to TRBD2. The CDR3 length is 14 residues. Looked up from germline, CDR1 is MNHEY and CDR2 is SMNVEV (reference sequence). J lost 8 bases, V lost 4 bases, and 6 bases had no gene match. The CDR3 region has the DNA TGTGCCAGCAGTTGGGCTAGCGGGGCTTATGAGCAGTTCTTC. As protein: CASSWASGAYEQFF.

This CDR3 is CASSSGFEKLFF. DNA of the CDR3: TGTGCCAGCAGTAGCGGTTTTGAAAAACTGTTTTTT. V usage is TRBV7-9 and J usage is TRBJ1-4; D uncertain. The length of the CDR3 is 12 residues. CDR1 is SEHNR and CDR2 is FQNEAQ in the germline V gene (reference sequence). Trimming removed 6 bases at V and 7 bases at J, with 9 bases between.

Points on this clonotype: A read error may produce the germline difference seen at one junction end. V usage is TRBV10-3 and J usage is TRBJ2-1, with D possibly matching TRBD2 (6 bases). Germline-derived CDR1 and CDR2 are ENHRY and SYGVKD. The CDR3 runs 17 residues. The CDR3 DNA reads TGTGCCATCAGAGAGTCGATTCGCGGGGCGGGAAACAATGAGCAGTTCTTC. It translates to CAIRESIRGAGNNEQFF.

In regard to this clonotype: This may stem from a read error, because a much larger clone lies one nucleotide away. V and J are TRBV14 and TRBJ1-4; no firm D call. CDR3 length equals 12 residues. The germline V gene has CDR1 SGHDN and CDR2 FVKESK. V lost 5 bases to trimming and J lost 1 base, with 2 bases between them. Here the CDR3 DNA reads TGTGCCAGCAGCGTAACTAATGAAAAACTGTTTTTT. This encodes CASSVTNEKLFF.

There are a few counts of this clonotype. A read error may explain this, as a much larger clone is one base away. The CDR3 DNA reads as TGTGCCAGCAGCATGGACAGCTCCTACGAGCAGTACTTC. Its translation: CASSMDSSYEQYF. The V gene is TRBV5-4, the J gene TRBJ2-7, with D maybe TRBD1 (6 bases). CDR3 length equals 13 residues. V was cut by 4 bases and J by 0 bases, with 8 bases left in between. The germline V gene encodes CDR1 SGHNT and CDR2 YYREEE (reference sequence).

This clonotype was recorded many times. This chain uses TRBV7-9 with TRBJ2-1, with 13 bases fitting TRBD2. Germline CDR1 SEHNR, CDR2 FQNEAQ (reference sequence). This CDR3 is 21 amino acids long. V lost 0 bases to trimming and J lost 1 base; unmatched junction nucleotides: 12. CDR3 nucleotide sequence: TGTGCCAGCAGCTTAGCCTTAACTAGCGGGGGGGATCAGAAGTCCTACAATGAGCAGTTCTTC. It yields the protein CASSLALTSGGDQKSYNEQFF.

Many counts were recorded for this clonotype. The chain uses TRBV7-2 and TRBJ2-7, with D unclear. Deletions cut 1 base from V and 5 bases from J, with 12 bases between. CDR3 length: 14 amino acids. The germline V gene has CDR1 SGHTA and CDR2 FQGNSA. The CDR3 bases are TGTGCCAGCAGCTTAGACAAAATGGGCGACGAGCAGTACGTC. Its protein product is CASSLDKMGDEQYV.

The genes are TRBV28 and TRBJ2-3; D is unclear. This CDR3 comprises 14 residues. CDR1 MDHEN and CDR2 SYDVKM come from the germline V gene. V shed 10 bases and J shed 2 bases, with 16 bases lying between them. CDR3 DNA sequence: TGTGCCACGCCAATCCTTCCTGTCACAGATACGCAGTATTTT. Protein: CATPILPVTDTQYF.